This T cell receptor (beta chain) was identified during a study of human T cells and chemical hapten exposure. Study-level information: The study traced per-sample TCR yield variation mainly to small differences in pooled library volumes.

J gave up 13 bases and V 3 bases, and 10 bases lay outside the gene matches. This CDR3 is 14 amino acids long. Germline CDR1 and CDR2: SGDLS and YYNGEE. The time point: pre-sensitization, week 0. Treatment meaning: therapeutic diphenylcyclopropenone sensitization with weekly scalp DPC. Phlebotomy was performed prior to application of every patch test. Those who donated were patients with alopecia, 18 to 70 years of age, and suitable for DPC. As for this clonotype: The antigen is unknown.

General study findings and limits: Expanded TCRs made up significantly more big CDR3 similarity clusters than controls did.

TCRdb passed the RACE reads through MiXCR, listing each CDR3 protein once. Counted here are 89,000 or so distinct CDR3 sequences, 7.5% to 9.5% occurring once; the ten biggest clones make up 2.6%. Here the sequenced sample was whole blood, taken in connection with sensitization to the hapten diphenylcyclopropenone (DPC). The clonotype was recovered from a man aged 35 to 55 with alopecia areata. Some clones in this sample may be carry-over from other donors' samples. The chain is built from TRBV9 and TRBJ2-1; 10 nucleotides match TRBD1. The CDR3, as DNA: TGTGCCAGCAGCGGGAGACAGGGGGCTAGTCGTCAGTTCTTC. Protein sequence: CASSGRQGASRQFF.